What follows are 4 T cell receptor beta chains derived from one specimen sequenced in a study of T cell responses to AZD1222 COVID-19 vaccine. The table came from immunoSEQ multiplex PCR; TCRdb's copy has only in-frame clones and leaves some out. This table holds under 150,000 clones, about 91% found once. This specimen consisted of peripheral blood, obtained 28 days after the second AZD1222 dose. These receptors were taken from an adult who received the AZD1222 COVID-19 vaccine.

The V and J genes are TRBV28 and TRBJ1-2; D is perhaps TRBD1 (5 bases). CDR3 length: 13 amino acids. V lost 10 bases and J 4 bases, leaving 16 bases between the germline ends. From germline, CDR1 is MDHEN and CDR2 SYDVKM. CDR3 amino acids: CAIKTGDLYGYTF. DNA for the CDR3: TGTGCCATCAAGACGGGGGACCTCTATGGCTACACCTTC.

To note about this clone: This CDR3 is also generated by other DNA sequences in the sample. This chain links TRBV7-2 with TRBJ1-5; D not resolved. The V gene's germline CDR1 is SGHTA and CDR2 FQGNSA. The CDR3 sequence is 12 residues long. Trimming took off 1 base at V and 7 bases at J, with 5 bases between the two ends. Here the CDR3 reads CASSLVGQPQHF. The DNA for the CDR3 is TGTGCCAGCAGCTTAGTCGGCCAGCCCCAGCATTTT.

The chain couples TRBV15 to TRBJ1-3; D is possibly TRBD1 (6 bases). Germline V lookup: CDR1 LNHNV, CDR2 YYDKDF (reference sequence). The CDR3 is 15 residues long. Trimming left V 5 bases short and J 0 bases short, with 11 bases between. CDR3 DNA sequence: TGTGCCACCAGCGGGGGACAAAGCTCTGGAAACACCATATATTTT. Translation: CATSGGQSSGNTIYF.

The chain carries TRBV7-2 and TRBJ2-2; no reliable D call. The CDR3 length is 16 residues. Between the trimmed V and J ends, which lost 4 bases and 1 base, there was a span of 13 bases. The germline V gene encodes CDR1 SGHTA and CDR2 FQGNSA. CDR3 coding DNA: TGTGCCAGCAGCTCCAAAGTGGTAGGGAACACCGGGGAGCTGTTTTTT. Translated, it gives CASSSKVVGNTGELFF.